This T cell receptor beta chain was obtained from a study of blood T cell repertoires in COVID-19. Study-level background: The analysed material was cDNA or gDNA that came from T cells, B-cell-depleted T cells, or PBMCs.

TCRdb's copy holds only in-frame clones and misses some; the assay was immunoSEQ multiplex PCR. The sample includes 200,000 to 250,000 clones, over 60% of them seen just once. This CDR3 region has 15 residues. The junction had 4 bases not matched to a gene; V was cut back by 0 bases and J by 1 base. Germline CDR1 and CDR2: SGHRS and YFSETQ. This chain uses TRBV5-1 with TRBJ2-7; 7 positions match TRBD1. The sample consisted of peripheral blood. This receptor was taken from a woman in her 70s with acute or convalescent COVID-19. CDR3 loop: CASSLEGAKSYEQYF. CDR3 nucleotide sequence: TGCGCCAGCAGCTTGGAGGGGGCTAAGTCCTACGAGCAGTACTTC.